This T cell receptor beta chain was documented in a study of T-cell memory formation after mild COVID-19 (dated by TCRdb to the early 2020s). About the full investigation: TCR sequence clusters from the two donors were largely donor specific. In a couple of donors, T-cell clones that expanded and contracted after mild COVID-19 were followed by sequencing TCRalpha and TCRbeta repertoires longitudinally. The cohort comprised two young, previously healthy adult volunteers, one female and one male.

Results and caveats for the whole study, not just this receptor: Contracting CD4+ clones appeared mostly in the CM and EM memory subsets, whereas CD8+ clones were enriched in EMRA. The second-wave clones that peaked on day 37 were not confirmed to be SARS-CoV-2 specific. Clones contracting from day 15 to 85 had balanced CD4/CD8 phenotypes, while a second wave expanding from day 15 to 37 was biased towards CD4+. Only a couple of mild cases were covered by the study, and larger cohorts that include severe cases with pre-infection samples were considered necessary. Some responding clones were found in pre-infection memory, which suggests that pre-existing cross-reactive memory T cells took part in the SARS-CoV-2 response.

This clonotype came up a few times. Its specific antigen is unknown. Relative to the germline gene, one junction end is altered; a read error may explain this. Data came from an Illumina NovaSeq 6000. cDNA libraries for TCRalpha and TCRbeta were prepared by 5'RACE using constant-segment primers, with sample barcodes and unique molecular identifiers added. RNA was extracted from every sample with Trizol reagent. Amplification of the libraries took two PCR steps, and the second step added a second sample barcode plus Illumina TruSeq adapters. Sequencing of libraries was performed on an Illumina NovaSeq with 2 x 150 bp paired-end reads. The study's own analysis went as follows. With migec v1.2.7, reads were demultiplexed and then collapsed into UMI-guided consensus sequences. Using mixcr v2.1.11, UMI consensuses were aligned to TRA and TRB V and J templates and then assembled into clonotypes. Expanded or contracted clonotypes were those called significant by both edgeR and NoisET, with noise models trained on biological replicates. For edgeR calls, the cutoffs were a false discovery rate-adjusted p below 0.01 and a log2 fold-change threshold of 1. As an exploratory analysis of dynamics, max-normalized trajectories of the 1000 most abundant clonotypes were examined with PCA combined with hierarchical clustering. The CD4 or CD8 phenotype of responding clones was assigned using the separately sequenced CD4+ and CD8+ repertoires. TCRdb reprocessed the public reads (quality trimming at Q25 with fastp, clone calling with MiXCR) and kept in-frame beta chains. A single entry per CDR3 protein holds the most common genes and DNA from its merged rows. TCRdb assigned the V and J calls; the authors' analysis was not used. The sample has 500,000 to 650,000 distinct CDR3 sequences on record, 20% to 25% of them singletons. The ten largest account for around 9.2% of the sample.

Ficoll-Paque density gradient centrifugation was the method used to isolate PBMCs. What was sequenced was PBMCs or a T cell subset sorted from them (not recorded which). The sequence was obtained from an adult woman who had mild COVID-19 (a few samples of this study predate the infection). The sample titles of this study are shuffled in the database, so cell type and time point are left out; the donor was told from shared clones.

The DNA reads as follows: TGTGCCAGCAGTGACTGGCCAGGGGGAATGAACGCCGGGGAGCTGTTTTTT. Its amino acids are CASSDWPGGMNAGELFF. The V gene is TRBV25-1 and the J gene is TRBJ2-2, and 7 junction bases match TRBD1. The CDR3, from cysteine to phenylalanine, totals 17 residues. Of the read, only the CDR3 DNA is kept; its 51 bases are in frame from base 1. Via the germline V gene, CDR1 is MGHDK and CDR2 SYGVNS.